These 19 T cell receptor beta chains originate from one sample sequenced in a study of shared clonotypes between healthy human individuals. Data came from immunoSEQ multiplex PCR; TCRdb stores just in-frame clones and leaves some out. Seen here are under 2,000,000 clones, around 96% observed once, and the top ten hold roughly 1%. Terminally differentiated effector memory CD45RA+ cells were excluded from the naive CD8 cells, which were CD45RO-negative and positively selected for CCR7. The source material was naive CD8+ T cells sorted from blood. All receptors come from a man aged 18 to 30 in good health.

V gene TRBV6-1 combines with J gene TRBJ1-5, with a possible D match to TRBD1 (5 bases). Germline CDR1 is MNHNS and CDR2 is SASEGT. The length of the CDR3 is 15 residues. Trimming removed 6 bases from V and 3 bases from J, with 15 bases in between. The CDR3 region has the DNA TGTGCCAGCAGAGGAGGGACGGGACCCAATCAGCCCCAGCATTTT. It specifies CASRGGTGPNQPQHF.

This sequence joins TRBV2 and TRBJ2-7; D perhaps matches TRBD1 (7 bases). The CDR3 is 15 amino acids. V lost 3 bases, J lost 3 bases, and 15 bases lay in between. The germline CDR1 and CDR2 sequences are SNHLY and FYNNEI. The CDR3 DNA reads as TGTGCCAGCAGTGATGACAGGGAGGTTAGCTACGAGCAGTACTTC. This sequence encodes CASSDDREVSYEQYF.

The rearrangement links TRBV6-5 to TRBJ1-6, with 7 bases lining up with TRBD1. CDR3 length equals 13 residues. Trimming cost V 7 bases and J 11 bases; bases outside gene matches: 8. Germline-derived CDR1 and CDR2 are MNHEY and SVGAGI. The CDR3 nucleotides read TGTGCCAGCAAAGAACAGGGGATTGCACCCCTCCACTTT. Translated, it gives CASKEQGIAPLHF.

The chain combines TRBV28 with TRBJ2-2; D is possibly TRBD2 (5 bases). The germline V gene encodes CDR1 MDHEN and CDR2 SYDVKM. V gave up 2 bases and J gave up 4 bases, with 11 bases separating them. The CDR3 is 15 residues long. In nucleotides, the CDR3 is TGTGCCAGCAGTTTAGTCCCAGGAGGCACCGGGGAGCTGTTTTTT. Translation gives CASSLVPGGTGELFF. Full variable domain (outside the CDR3, taken from reference TRBV28 and TRBJ2-2): DVKVTQSSRYLVKRTGEKVFLECVQDMDHENMFWYRQDPGLGLRLIYFSYDVKMKEKGDIPEGYSVSREKKERFSLILESASTNQTSMYLCASSLVPGGTGELFFGEGSRLTVL.

J is TRBJ2-7 and V is TRBV18; either TRBD1 or TRBD2 may fit D (6 bases each). Germline assignment: CDR1 KGHSH and CDR2 LQKENI. Deletions cut 5 bases from V and 5 bases from J, with 16 bases between. This CDR3 has 14 residues. Here the CDR3 DNA reads TGTGCCAGCTCAGAAGGAGGGGGGCCCAACGAGCAGTACTTC. Translating gives CASSEGGGPNEQYF.

The rearrangement joins TRBV25-1 to TRBJ1-6; D unresolved. Looked up from germline, CDR1 is MGHDK and CDR2 is SYGVNS. Trimming shortened V by 0 bases and J by 6 bases, and 3 bases separated the two germline ends. CDR3 length: 13 residues. CDR3: CASSEYSNSPLHF. In nucleotides, the CDR3 is TGTGCCAGCAGTGAATATAGTAATTCACCCCTCCACTTT.

The rearrangement uses TRBV2 and TRBJ2-3, with a tentative D call TRBD2 (6 bases). The germline gives CDR1 SNHLY, CDR2 FYNNEI. The CDR3 is 15 residues long. The CDR3: CVTNGGGARTDTQYF. The CDR3 DNA follows: TGTGTTACGAACGGGGGAGGTGCAAGGACAGATACGCAGTATTTT.

This chain links TRBV27 with TRBJ1-1; no reliable D call. V was pared by 2 bases and J by 0 bases, with 7 bases between. CDR1 and CDR2 from the germline V gene are MNHEY and SMNVEV (reference sequence). The CDR3 is made up of 14 amino acids. CDR3 nucleotides: TGTGCCAGCAGTTTAAACAGATTGAACACTGAAGCTTTCTTT. Its protein is CASSLNRLNTEAFF.

The chain has TRBV11-2 and TRBJ2-3; D tentatively fits TRBD1 or TRBD2 (5 bases each). Trimming shortened V by 1 base and J by 1 base, and 12 bases separated the two germline ends. Germline-derived CDR1 and CDR2 are SGHAT and FQNNGV. CDR3 size: 16 residues. In DNA, the CDR3 is TGTGCCAGCAGCTTAGTGGGGGATGGGGGCACAGATACGCAGTATTTT. Translation gives CASSLVGDGGTDTQYF.

V gene TRBV28 combines with J gene TRBJ1-6; no clear D. The V and J ends lost 5 bases and 0 bases respectively, with 8 bases between them. CDR1 and CDR2 (germline): MDHEN, SYDVKM. The CDR3 is 15 residues long. CDR3 region: CASSGVSSYNSPLHF. The CDR3 DNA reads as TGTGCCAGCAGTGGGGTTAGCTCCTATAATTCACCCCTCCACTTT.

This clone was detected a few times. The chain is built from TRBV14 and TRBJ1-2, with D possibly being TRBD1 (5 bases). The CDR3 consists of 13 residues. V dropped 1 base and J dropped 6 bases, with 9 bases sitting between them. Germline V CDR1 and CDR2: SGHDN, FVKESK. The CDR3 spells CASSQGGWNGYTF. For the CDR3, the DNA is TGTGCCAGCAGCCAAGGGGGGTGGAATGGCTACACCTTC.

As concerns this clone: The sample has other DNA sequences that encode this CDR3 too. The V call is TRBV4-3, the J call TRBJ2-1, with 11 bases aligning to TRBD2. Germline V gene data show CDR1 as LGHNA and CDR2 as YSLEER. V gave up 3 bases and J gave up 2 bases; unmatched junction bases: 0. CDR3 length: 15 residues. The CDR3 sequence is CASSQGLAAYNEQFF. The CDR3 DNA sequence: TGCGCCAGCAGCCAGGGACTAGCGGCCTACAATGAGCAGTTCTTC.

This chain connects TRBV19 to TRBJ1-2, with D possibly TRBD1 on 5 matching bases. V dropped 2 bases and J dropped 6 bases, with 16 bases sitting between them. CDR1 is LNHDA and CDR2 is SQIVND in the germline V gene (reference sequence). The length of the CDR3 is 15 residues. The DNA of the CDR3 is TGTGCCAGTAGTATAAGTACCGGGCAGGGCCATGGCTACACCTTC. Its protein is CASSISTGQGHGYTF.

In its sample, this clone was seen once. This CDR3 reads CASLNGQGANTGELFF. The CDR3 region has the DNA TGTGCCAGCTTAAACGGACAGGGGGCGAACACCGGGGAGCTGTTTTTT. V and J are TRBV2 and TRBJ2-2; 10 nucleotides agree with TRBD1. The J segment lost 0 bases and the V segment lost 8 bases, leaving 6 bases of the junction unmatched. Per germline, CDR1 SNHLY and CDR2 FYNNEI. The CDR3 is 16 residues long.

V is TRBV21-1 and J is TRBJ2-7. TRBV21-1 is a pseudogene locus. This CDR3 has 11 amino acids. The CDR3: CASTSGGSVHF. As DNA, the CDR3 is TGTGCCAGCACCTCAGGCGGTTCCGTCCACTTC.

This clone was picked up one time. This rearrangement joins TRBV7-9 to TRBJ2-7; 10 bases are a match to TRBD2. The CDR3 is made up of 17 amino acids. V lost 5 bases and J lost 4; bases outside the gene matches: 14. Germline V gene lookup returns CDR1 SEHNR and CDR2 FQNEAQ (reference sequence). CDR3 sequence (DNA): TGTGCCAGCAGCGTCCCTACTTCTAGCGGGAGCTTGTACGAGCAGTACTTC. Amino acids: CASSVPTSSGSLYEQYF.

The rearrangement uses TRBV27 and TRBJ1-1; tentatively, D is TRBD1 (6 bases). CDR3 length: 14 amino acids. Germline values: CDR1 MNHEY, CDR2 SMNVEV (reference sequence). Trimming took 6 bases from V and 6 from J, leaving 17 bases between them. The CDR3 DNA reads TGTGCCAGCAGGTCTGGTTGGGGGCTTTCTGAAGCTTTCTTT. Translating gives CASRSGWGLSEAFF.

The chain couples TRBV2 to TRBJ2-3; 7 positions match TRBD2. Germline-derived CDR1 and CDR2 are SNHLY and FYNNEI. There are 16 residues in the CDR3. With 6 bases clipped from V and 2 bases from J, the junction kept 11 bases outside the gene matches. CDR3 DNA sequence: TGTGCCAGCAGCGCTCCCGCTAGCGGTTTCACAGATACGCAGTATTTT. Protein sequence: CASSAPASGFTDTQYF.

This sequence joins TRBV29-1 and TRBJ2-7, with D possibly TRBD1 on 5 matching bases. V lost 0 bases and J lost 6, with 9 bases in between. The V gene's germline CDR1 is SQVTM and CDR2 ANQGSEA. CDR3 length: 12 amino acids. CDR3 sequence (DNA): TGCAGCGTTGAAGATCAAAGGGGCGAGCAGTACTTC. Translated: CSVEDQRGEQYF.